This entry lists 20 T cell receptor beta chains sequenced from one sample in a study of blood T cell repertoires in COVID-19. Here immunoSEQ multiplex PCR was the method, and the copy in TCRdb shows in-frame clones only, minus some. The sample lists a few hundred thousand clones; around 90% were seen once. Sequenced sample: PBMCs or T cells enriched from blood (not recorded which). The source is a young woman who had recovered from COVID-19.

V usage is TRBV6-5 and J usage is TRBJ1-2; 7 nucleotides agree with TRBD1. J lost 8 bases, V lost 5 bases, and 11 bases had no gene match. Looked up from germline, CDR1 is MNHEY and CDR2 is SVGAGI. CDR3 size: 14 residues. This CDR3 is CASSNSEGAWGYTF. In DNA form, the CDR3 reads TGTGCCAGCAGTAATTCCGAGGGGGCTTGGGGCTACACCTTC.

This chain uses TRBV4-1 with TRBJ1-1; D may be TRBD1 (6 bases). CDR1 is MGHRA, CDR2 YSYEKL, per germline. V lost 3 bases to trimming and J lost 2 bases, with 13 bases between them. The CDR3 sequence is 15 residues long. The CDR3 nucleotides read TGCGCCAGCAGCCACTGGACGGACAGTAACACTGAAGCTTTCTTT. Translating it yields CASSHWTDSNTEAFF.

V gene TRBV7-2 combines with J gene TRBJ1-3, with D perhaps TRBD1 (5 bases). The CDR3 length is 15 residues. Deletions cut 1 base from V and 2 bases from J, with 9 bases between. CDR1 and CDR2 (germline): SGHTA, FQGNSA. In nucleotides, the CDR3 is TGTGCCAGCAGCTTAGATGGGGCCGCTGGAAACACCATATATTTT. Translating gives CASSLDGAAGNTIYF.

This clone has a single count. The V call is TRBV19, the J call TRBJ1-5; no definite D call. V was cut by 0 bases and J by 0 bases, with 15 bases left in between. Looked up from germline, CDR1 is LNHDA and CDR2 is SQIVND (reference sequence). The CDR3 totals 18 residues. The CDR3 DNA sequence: TGTGCCAGTAGTATAGATTTCGGGTCCCCCGTTAGCAATCAGCCCCAGCATTTT. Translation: CASSIDFGSPVSNQPQHF.

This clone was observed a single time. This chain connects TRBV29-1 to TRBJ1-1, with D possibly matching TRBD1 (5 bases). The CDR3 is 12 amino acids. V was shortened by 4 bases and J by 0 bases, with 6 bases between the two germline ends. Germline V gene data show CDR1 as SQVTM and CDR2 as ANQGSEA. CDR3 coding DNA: TGCAGCGTTGGGGGCTTGAACACTGAAGCTTTCTTT. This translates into CSVGGLNTEAFF. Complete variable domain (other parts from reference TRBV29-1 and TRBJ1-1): SAVISQKPSRDICQRGTSLTIQCQVDSQVTMMFWYRQQPGQSLTLIATANQGSEATYESGFVIDKFPISRPNLTFSTLTVSNMSPEDSSIYLCSVGGLNTEAFFGQGTRLTVV.

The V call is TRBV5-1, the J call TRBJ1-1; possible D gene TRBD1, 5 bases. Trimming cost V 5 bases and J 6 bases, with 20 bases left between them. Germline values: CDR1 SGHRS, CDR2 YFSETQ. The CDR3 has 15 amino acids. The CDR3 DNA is TGCGCCAGCAGACCCGATTCGGCAGGGTGGGCTGAAGCTTTCTTT. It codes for CASRPDSAGWAEAFF.

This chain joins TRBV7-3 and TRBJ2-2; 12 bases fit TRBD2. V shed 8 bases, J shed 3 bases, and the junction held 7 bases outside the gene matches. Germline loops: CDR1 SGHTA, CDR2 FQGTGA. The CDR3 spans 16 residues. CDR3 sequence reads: CASQLAGGDYTGELFF. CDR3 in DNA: TGTGCCAGCCAACTAGCGGGGGGTGACTACACCGGGGAGCTGTTTTTT.

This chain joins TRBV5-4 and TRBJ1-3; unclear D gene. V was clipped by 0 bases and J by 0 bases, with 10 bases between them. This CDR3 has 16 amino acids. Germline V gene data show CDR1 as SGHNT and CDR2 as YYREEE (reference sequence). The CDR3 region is CASSLGGGDSGNTIYF. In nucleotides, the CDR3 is TGTGCCAGCAGCTTGGGAGGAGGCGACTCTGGAAACACCATATATTTT.

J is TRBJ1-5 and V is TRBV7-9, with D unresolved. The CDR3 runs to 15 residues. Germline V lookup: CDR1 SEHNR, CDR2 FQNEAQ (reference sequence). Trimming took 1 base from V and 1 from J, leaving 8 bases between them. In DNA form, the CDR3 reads TGTGCCAGCAGCTTAGATGTACAGAGCAATCAGCCCCAGCATTTT. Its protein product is CASSLDVQSNQPQHF.

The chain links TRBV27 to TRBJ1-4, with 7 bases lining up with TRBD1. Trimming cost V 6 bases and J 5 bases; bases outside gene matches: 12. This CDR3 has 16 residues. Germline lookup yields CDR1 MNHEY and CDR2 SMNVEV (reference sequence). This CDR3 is CASRPHRGEGNEKLFF. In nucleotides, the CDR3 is TGTGCCAGCAGACCTCACAGGGGTGAAGGGAATGAAAAACTGTTTTTT.

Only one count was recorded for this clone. CDR3 coding DNA: TGTGCCAGCGGATCGCCAGGGGCTAACTATGGCTACACCTTC. It translates to CASGSPGANYGYTF. The rearrangement links TRBV27 to TRBJ1-2, with TRBD1 as a possible D gene (6 bases). The CDR3 length is 14 residues. The germline V gene has CDR1 MNHEY and CDR2 SMNVEV (reference sequence). V shed 8 bases and J shed 0 bases, with 13 bases lying between them.

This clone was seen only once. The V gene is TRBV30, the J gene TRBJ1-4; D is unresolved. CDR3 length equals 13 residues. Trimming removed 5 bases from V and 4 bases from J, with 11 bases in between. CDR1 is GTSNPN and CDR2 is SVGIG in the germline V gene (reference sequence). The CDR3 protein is CAWDEGGNEKLFF. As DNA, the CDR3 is TGTGCCTGGGACGAGGGTGGTAATGAAAAACTGTTTTTT.

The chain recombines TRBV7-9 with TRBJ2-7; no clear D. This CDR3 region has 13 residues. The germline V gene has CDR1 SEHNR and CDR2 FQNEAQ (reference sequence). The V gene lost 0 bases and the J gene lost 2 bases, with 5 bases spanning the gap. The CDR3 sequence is CASSLAATYEQYF. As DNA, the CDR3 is TGTGCCAGCAGCTTAGCAGCCACCTACGAGCAGTACTTC.

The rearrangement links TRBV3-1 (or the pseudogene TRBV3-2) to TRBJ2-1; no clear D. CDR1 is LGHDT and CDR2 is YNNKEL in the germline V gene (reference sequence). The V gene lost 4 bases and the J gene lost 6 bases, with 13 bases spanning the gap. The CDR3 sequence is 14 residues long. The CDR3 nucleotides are TGTGCCAGCAGCCCCCTTCAAGCCCGCAATGAGCAGTTCTTC. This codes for CASSPLQARNEQFF.

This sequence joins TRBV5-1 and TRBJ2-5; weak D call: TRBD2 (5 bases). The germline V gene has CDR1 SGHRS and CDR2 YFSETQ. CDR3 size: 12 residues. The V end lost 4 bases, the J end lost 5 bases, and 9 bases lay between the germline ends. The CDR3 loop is CASSGLGETQYF. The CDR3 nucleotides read TGCGCCAGCAGCGGACTGGGGGAGACCCAGTACTTC. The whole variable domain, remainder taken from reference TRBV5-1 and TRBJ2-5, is KAGVTQTPRYLIKTRGQQVTLSCSPISGHRSVSWYQQTPGQGLQFLFEYFSETQRNKGNFPGRFSGRQFSNSRSEMNVSTLELGDSALYLCASSGLGETQYFGPGTRLLVL.

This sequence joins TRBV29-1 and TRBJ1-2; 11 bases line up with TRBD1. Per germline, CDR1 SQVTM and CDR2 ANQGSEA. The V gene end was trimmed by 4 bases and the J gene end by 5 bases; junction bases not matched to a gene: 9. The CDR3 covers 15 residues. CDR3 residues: CSVGTGGGLLYGYTF. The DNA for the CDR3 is TGCAGCGTTGGGACAGGGGGCGGATTATTATATGGCTACACCTTC.

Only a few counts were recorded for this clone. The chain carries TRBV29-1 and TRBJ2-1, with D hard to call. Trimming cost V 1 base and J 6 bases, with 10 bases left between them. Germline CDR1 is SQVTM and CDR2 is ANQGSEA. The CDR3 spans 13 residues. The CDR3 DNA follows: TGCAGCGTTGAAGGGGCTGGGCCCAATGAGCAGTTCTTC. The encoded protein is CSVEGAGPNEQFF.

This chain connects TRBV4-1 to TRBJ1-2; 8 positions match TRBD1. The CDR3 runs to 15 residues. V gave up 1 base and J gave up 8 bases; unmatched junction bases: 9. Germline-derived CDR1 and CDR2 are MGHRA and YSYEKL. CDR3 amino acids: CASSQAMAGGLGYTF. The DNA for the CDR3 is TGCGCCAGCAGCCAAGCCATGGCAGGGGGCCTGGGCTACACCTTC.

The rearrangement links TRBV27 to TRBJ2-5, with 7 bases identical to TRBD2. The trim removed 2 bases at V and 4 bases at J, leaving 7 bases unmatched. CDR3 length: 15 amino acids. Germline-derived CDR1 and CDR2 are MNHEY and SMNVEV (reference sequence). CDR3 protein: CASSLIRDYIETQYF. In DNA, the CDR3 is TGTGCCAGCAGTTTAATTCGGGACTACATAGAGACCCAGTACTTC.

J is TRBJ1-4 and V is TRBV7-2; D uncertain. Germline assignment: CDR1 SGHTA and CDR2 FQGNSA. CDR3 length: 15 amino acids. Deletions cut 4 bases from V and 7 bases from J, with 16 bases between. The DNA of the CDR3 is TGTGCCAGCAGCTATTCGCCGGGTGACGGTGAAAAACTGTTTTTT. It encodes CASSYSPGDGEKLFF.